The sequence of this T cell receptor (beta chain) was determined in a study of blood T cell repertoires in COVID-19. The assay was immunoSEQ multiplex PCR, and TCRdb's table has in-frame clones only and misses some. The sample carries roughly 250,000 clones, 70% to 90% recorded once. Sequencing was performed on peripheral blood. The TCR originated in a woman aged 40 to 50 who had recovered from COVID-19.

CDR3 DNA: TGTGCCAGCAGCACCCGGACTAGCGGGAACTACGAGCAGTACTTC. Protein: CASSTRTSGNYEQYF. This chain connects TRBV11-3 to TRBJ2-7; TRBD2 matches at 12 bases. The CDR3 length is 15 residues. V lost 5 bases, J lost 3 bases, and 5 bases stayed unmatched. Germline V gene lookup returns CDR1 SGHNT and CDR2 YENEEA.